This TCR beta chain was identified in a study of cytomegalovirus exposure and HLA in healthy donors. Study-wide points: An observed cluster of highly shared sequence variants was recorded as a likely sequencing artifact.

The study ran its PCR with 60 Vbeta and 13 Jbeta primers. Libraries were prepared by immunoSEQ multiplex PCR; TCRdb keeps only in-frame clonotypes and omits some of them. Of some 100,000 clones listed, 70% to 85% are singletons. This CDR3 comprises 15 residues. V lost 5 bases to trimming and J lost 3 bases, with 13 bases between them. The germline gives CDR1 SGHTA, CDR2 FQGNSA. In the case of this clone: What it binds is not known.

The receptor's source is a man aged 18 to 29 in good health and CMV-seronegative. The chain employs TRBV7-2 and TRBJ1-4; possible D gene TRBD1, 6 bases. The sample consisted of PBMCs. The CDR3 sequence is CASSNLRGPNEKLFF. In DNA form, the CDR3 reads TGTGCCAGCAGCAACCTCAGGGGACCTAATGAAAAACTGTTTTTT. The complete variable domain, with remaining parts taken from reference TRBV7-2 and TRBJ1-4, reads GAGVSQSPSNKVTEKGKDVELRCDPISGHTALYWYRQSLGQGLEFLIYFQGNSAPDKSGLPSDRFSAERTGGSVSTLTIQRTQQEDSAVYLCASSNLRGPNEKLFFGSGTQLSVL.